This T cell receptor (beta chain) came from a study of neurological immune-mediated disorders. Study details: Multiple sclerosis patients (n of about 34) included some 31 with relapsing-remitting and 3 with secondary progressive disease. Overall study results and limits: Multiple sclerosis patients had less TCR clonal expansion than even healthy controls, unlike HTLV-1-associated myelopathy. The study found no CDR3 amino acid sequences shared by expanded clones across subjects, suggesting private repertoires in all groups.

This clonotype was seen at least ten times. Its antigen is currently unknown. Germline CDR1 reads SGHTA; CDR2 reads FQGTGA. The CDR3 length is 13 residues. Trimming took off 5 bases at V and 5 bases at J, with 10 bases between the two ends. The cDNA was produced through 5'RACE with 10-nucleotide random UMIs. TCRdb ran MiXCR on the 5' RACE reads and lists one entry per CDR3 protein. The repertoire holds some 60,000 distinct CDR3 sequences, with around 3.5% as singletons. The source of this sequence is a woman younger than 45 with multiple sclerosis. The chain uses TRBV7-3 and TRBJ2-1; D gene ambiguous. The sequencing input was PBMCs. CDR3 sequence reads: CASSPGVDNEQFF. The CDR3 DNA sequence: TGTGCCAGCAGCCCGGGCGTTGACAATGAGCAGTTCTTC.